A single sample is the source of the 26 T cell receptor beta chains below, sequenced in a study of T cell repertoires in cytomegalovirus infection (dated by TCRdb to about 2019). Instrument on record: Illumina HiSeq 1500. TCRdb applied fastp at Q25 and MiXCR to the public reads, then kept only in-frame beta chains. Identical CDR3 proteins give one entry, which carries the most common genes and DNA. The sample data list approximately 770,000 distinct CDR3 sequences, and about 29% of these were observed just once. The top ten clonotypes cover approximately 14% of the sample. In light of the paper, this sample's treatment or condition label describes: in vitro stimulation with specific CMV peptide epitopes to enrich CMV-specific T cells. Their recognized antigens are unknown. The sequencing here drew on cultured CD8+ T cells from PBMCs, taken from culture after CMV antigen stimulation. The receptors originated from a human donor in good health (CMV status not recorded). Some clones in this sample may be carry-over from other donors' samples.

The count of this clonotype is one. A read error may be the cause here, since a much bigger clone is one base away. The gene calls are TRBV4-1 and TRBJ2-1; maybe TRBD2 (5 bases). Trimming stripped 1 base from V and 15 bases from J, with 13 bases between. The CDR3 covers 12 residues. Germline values: CDR1 MGHRA, CDR2 YSYEKL. The CDR3 spells CASSQGIRDPFF. CDR3 DNA: TGCGCCAGCAGCCAAGGGATACGGGATCCGTTCTTC.

This chain joins TRBV11-3 and TRBJ2-7, with D perhaps TRBD1 or TRBD2 (6 bases each). Germline lookup yields CDR1 SGHNT and CDR2 YENEEA. V lost 3 bases, J lost 6 bases, and 9 bases lay in between. This CDR3 comprises 12 residues. The CDR3 nucleotides are TGTGCCAGCAGCTTCAGGGGAGGCGAGCAGTACTTC. Its protein is CASSFRGGEQYF.

The table lists this clonotype with many counts. The chain is built from TRBV23-1 and TRBJ2-5; 9 bases line up with TRBD2. TRBV23-1 is an ORF for which the function is uncertain. The CDR3 loop spans 15 amino acids. J gave up 4 bases and V 4 bases, and 7 bases lay outside the gene matches. CDR3: CASSRISGGLETQYF. The CDR3 DNA sequence: TGCGCCAGCAGTCGAATTAGCGGGGGCCTAGAGACCCAGTACTTC.

This clonotype was seen only a few times. The genes are TRBV3-1 and TRBJ2-5; D ambiguous. The CDR3 has 13 amino acids. V was trimmed by 4 bases and J by 5 bases, leaving 11 bases between them. Germline-derived CDR1 and CDR2 are LGHDT and YNNKEL (reference sequence). The CDR3 here is CASSRSGVETQYF. CDR3 nucleotides: TGTGCCAGCAGCCGTTCTGGGGTGGAGACCCAGTACTTC.

There are a few counts of this clonotype. The CDR3 is CASSYSLRRVDEKLFF. CDR3 in DNA: TGTGCCAGCAGTTACTCGTTACGCAGGGTGGATGAAAAACTGTTTTTT. The chain couples TRBV6-6 to TRBJ1-4; D is perhaps TRBD1 (5 bases). This CDR3 region has 16 residues. Between the trimmed V and J ends, which lost 0 bases and 6 bases, there was a span of 14 bases. Germline assignment: CDR1 MNHNY and CDR2 SVGAGI (reference sequence).

This clonotype was recorded at least ten times. The rearrangement links TRBV7-3 to TRBJ2-2; D tentatively reads TRBD1 or TRBD2 (5 bases each). The germline CDR1 and CDR2 sequences are SGHTA and FQGTGA. CDR3 length: 17 amino acids. Trimming left V 3 bases short and J 2 bases short, with 16 bases between. The CDR3 here is CASSFLERDGNTGELFF. CDR3 in DNA: TGTGCCAGCAGCTTTTTAGAACGGGACGGAAACACCGGGGAGCTGTTTTTT.

The rearrangement links TRBV27 to TRBJ1-2, with 10 bases matching TRBD1. CDR3 length: 14 amino acids. Losses at the gene ends were 6 bases for V and 7 bases for J; bases not matched to a gene: 8. Germline V gene sequence: CDR1 MNHEY, CDR2 SMNVEV (reference sequence). The CDR3 nucleotides are TGTGCCAGCAGCCCGGGACAGGGGCTGGGTGGCTACACCTTC. Protein product: CASSPGQGLGGYTF.

This clonotype was counted at least ten times. The V gene is TRBV7-9, the J gene TRBJ2-5, with TRBD2 identical over 7 bases. Germline-derived CDR1 and CDR2 are SEHNR and FQNEAQ (reference sequence). V lost 2 bases to trimming and J lost 5 bases; unmatched junction nucleotides: 5. The length of the CDR3 is 14 residues. This chain's CDR3 is CASSLLLASETQYF. Here the CDR3 DNA reads TGTGCCAGCAGCTTACTACTAGCGAGTGAGACCCAGTACTTC. Combining the CDR3 with reference TRBV7-9 and TRBJ2-5 gives the whole variable domain DTGVSQNPRHKITKRGQNVTFRCDPISEHNRLYWYRQTLGQGPEFLTYFQNEAQLEKSRLLSDRFSAERPKGSFSTLEIQRTEQGDSAMYLCASSLLLASETQYFGPGTRLLVL.

This clonotype was counted a few times. This chain links TRBV7-9 with TRBJ2-1; D is perhaps TRBD1 or TRBD2 (6 bases each). V was pared by 6 bases and J by 0 bases, with 18 bases between. This CDR3 spans 17 amino acids. Germline-derived CDR1 and CDR2 are SEHNR and FQNEAQ (reference sequence). CDR3: CASSSTGTQYSYNEQFF. The CDR3 DNA is TGTGCCAGCAGTTCAACAGGGACTCAATACTCCTACAATGAGCAGTTCTTC.

This chain links TRBV20-1 with TRBJ1-2, with TRBD1 matching over 7 bases. V lost 5 bases and J lost 2; bases outside the gene matches: 17. Germline V gene sequence: CDR1 DFQATT, CDR2 SNEGSKA (reference sequence). CDR3 length equals 17 residues. In nucleotides, the CDR3 is TGCAGTGCTTCCTCCGGGACAGCGGGTTTCTTGAACTATGGCTACACCTTC. Residues: CSASSGTAGFLNYGYTF.

The chain uses TRBV4-1 and TRBJ2-1; D ambiguous. Between the trimmed V and J ends, which lost 0 bases and 5 bases, there was a span of 8 bases. The CDR3 runs to 14 residues. CDR1 is MGHRA and CDR2 is YSYEKL in the germline V gene. This CDR3 reads CASSQEGTHNEQFF. The DNA for the CDR3 is TGCGCCAGCAGCCAAGAGGGCACACACAATGAGCAGTTCTTC.

There are many counts of this clonotype. The chain recombines TRBV7-8 with TRBJ1-4, with D unresolved. The CDR3 spans 13 residues. In germline, CDR1 is SGHVS, CDR2 FQNEAQ. Trimming stripped 3 bases from V and 4 bases from J, with 6 bases between. CDR3 region: CASSLAYNEKLFF. The CDR3 DNA follows: TGTGCCAGCAGCTTGGCCTATAATGAAAAACTGTTTTTT.

To note about this clonotype: It is likely a read error, because the conserved phenylalanine at the end of the CDR3 is missing. The genes are TRBV7-6 and TRBJ2-5; TRBD1 matches at 9 bases. V lost 1 base to trimming and J lost 1 base; unmatched junction nucleotides: 10. CDR1 and CDR2 (germline): SGHVS, FNYEAQ. The CDR3 length is 18 residues. The CDR3, as DNA: TGTGCCAGCAGCTTAGAGGACAGGGGAGGTTTTACCCAAGAGACCCAGTACCTC. This codes for CASSLEDRGGFTQETQYL.

The genes are TRBV27 and TRBJ1-3; D not certain. V was pared by 7 bases and J by 0 bases, with 16 bases between. CDR1 is MNHEY and CDR2 is SMNVEV in the germline V gene (reference sequence). There are 16 residues in the CDR3. CDR3 protein: CASTLTCSVSGNTIYF. In DNA form, the CDR3 reads TGTGCCAGCACCTTGACGTGCTCCGTCTCTGGAAACACCATATATTTT.

At least ten counts were recorded for this clonotype. The chain combines TRBV7-2 with TRBJ2-5, with 7 bases matching TRBD2. This CDR3 has 17 residues. The ends lost 4 bases at V and 4 bases at J; junction bases unmatched: 15. Germline V gene data show CDR1 as SGHTA and CDR2 as FQGNSA. CDR3 sequence reads: CASSSPASGDGGETQYF. In nucleotides, the CDR3 is TGTGCCAGCAGCTCCCCGGCCAGCGGGGATGGGGGAGAGACCCAGTACTTC. The full variable domain, its missing parts supplied by reference TRBV7-2 and TRBJ2-5, is GAGVSQSPSNKVTEKGKDVELRCDPISGHTALYWYRQSLGQGLEFLIYFQGNSAPDKSGLPSDRFSAERTGGSVSTLTIQRTQQEDSAVYLCASSSPASGDGGETQYFGPGTRLLVL.

The V call is TRBV10-2, the J call TRBJ1-2; D not certain. V lost 3 bases and J 4 bases, leaving 6 bases between the germline ends. This CDR3 contains 12 residues. CDR1 is WSHSY, CDR2 SAAADI, per germline. The CDR3 region is CASSEVGYGYTF. The CDR3 nucleotides are TGCGCCAGCAGTGAAGTAGGCTATGGCTACACCTTC.

This chain's CDR3 is CASSYSPQGEGSPLHF. The CDR3, as DNA: TGTGCCAGCAGTTACTCGCCCCAGGGGGAAGGGTCACCCCTCCACTTT. V usage is TRBV6-5 and J usage is TRBJ1-6; 7 bases align to TRBD1. Trimming removed 0 bases from V and 10 bases from J; junction bases left unmatched: 9. The length of the CDR3 is 16 residues. The germline CDR1 and CDR2 sequences are MNHEY and SVGAGI.

In regard to this clonotype: Germline is not matched at one junction end, which may reflect a read error. This chain connects TRBV27 to TRBJ2-1, with D maybe TRBD1 (5 bases). The CDR3 runs to 14 residues. Per germline, CDR1 MNHEY and CDR2 SMNVEV (reference sequence). The CDR3 loop reads CACSLGIRVQEQFF. For the CDR3, the DNA is TGTGCCTGCAGTTTAGGTATCAGGGTCCAGGAGCAGTTCTTC.

This clonotype was detected a few times. The CDR3 DNA reads as TGTGCCATCAAGAAACTGCAAACCTACCCTGGACAAGGCCAACCAAACTATGGCTACACCTTC. Residues: CAIKKLQTYPGQGQPNYGYTF. The rearrangement uses TRBV10-3 and TRBJ1-2; possible D gene TRBD1, 5 bases. V was pared by 7 bases and J by 2 bases, with 35 bases between. Germline V gene lookup returns CDR1 ENHRY and CDR2 SYGVKD. The CDR3 runs 21 residues.

This clonotype has just one count. V and J are TRBV2 and TRBJ2-1, with TRBD2 as a possible D gene (5 bases). V was shortened by 10 bases and J by 10 bases, with 11 bases between the two germline ends. The CDR3 runs to 10 residues. Germline values: CDR1 SNHLY, CDR2 FYNNEI. The CDR3 region is CAILGYEQFF. The DNA of the CDR3 is TGTGCCATACTAGGTTACGAGCAGTTCTTC.

This clonotype appeared a few times. J is TRBJ1-2 and V is TRBV4-1; D unclear. The germline V and J ends were trimmed by 0 bases and 6 bases, with 11 bases remaining between them. Looked up from germline, CDR1 is MGHRA and CDR2 is YSYEKL. The CDR3 consists of 14 residues. CDR3 DNA: TGCGCCAGCAGCCAAGATGTGGGATACCATGGCTACACCTTC. Its translation is CASSQDVGYHGYTF.

In this sample, this clonotype turned up a few times. The CDR3 DNA reads as TGTGCCAGCAGCTTGGACGGTCTTGAGATTTTCTACGAGCAGTACTTC. Protein sequence: CASSLDGLEIFYEQYF. J is TRBJ2-7 and V is TRBV5-6, with D unresolved. CDR1 and CDR2 from the germline V gene are SGHDT and YYEEEE. Trimming shortened V by 0 bases and J by 3 bases, and 16 bases separated the two germline ends. The CDR3 sequence is 16 residues long.

The chain is built from TRBV12-3 or TRBV12-4 and TRBJ2-5; D possibly uses TRBD1 or TRBD2 (5 bases each). V gave up 3 bases and J gave up 3 bases, with 29 bases separating them. CDR3 length equals 20 residues. Here the CDR3 reads CASSFSLAERLDTGEETQYF. The CDR3, as DNA: TGTGCCAGCAGTTTTTCATTGGCGGAGCGCTTGGACACCGGGGAAGAGACCCAGTACTTC.

A few counts support this clonotype. J is TRBJ2-7 and V is TRBV7-6; tentative D call: TRBD2 (6 bases). The CDR3 consists of 16 residues. V shed 1 base and J shed 0 bases, with 13 bases lying between them. Germline V gives CDR1 SGHVS, CDR2 FNYEAQ. CDR3: CASSLEPGDSSYEQYV. CDR3 coding DNA: TGTGCCAGCAGCTTAGAGCCGGGAGATAGCTCCTACGAGCAGTACGTC.

This clonotype was counted only a few times. Here the CDR3 reads CASSLVGRSEGYEQYV. CDR3 DNA sequence: TGTGCCAGCAGCTTAGTTGGCCGCTCAGAAGGCTACGAGCAGTACGTC. The chain joins TRBV7-9 to TRBJ2-7; unclear D gene. CDR3 length: 16 residues. Trimming shortened V by 1 base and J by 3 bases, and 16 bases separated the two germline ends. CDR1 and CDR2 from the germline V gene are SEHNR and FQNEAQ (reference sequence).

V and J are TRBV12-3 or TRBV12-4 and TRBJ1-2; perhaps TRBD1 as D (6 bases). CDR3 length: 13 residues. Trimming stripped 6 bases from V and 4 bases from J, with 12 bases between. The CDR3 spells CASSKGHPYGYTF. In DNA form, the CDR3 reads TGTGCCAGCAGCAAGGGACACCCCTATGGCTACACCTTC.